The 29 T cell receptor beta chains below come from one sample, sequenced in a study of immune heterogeneity within non-small cell lung tumors. TCR beta CDR3 regions came from multiplex PCR with 32 forward V and 13 reverse J primers. From the multiplex PCR reads, TCRdb called clonotypes with MiXCR, one entry per CDR3 protein. The table lists 1,500 to 2,500 distinct CDR3 sequences, more than 25% of them singletons, with about 30% in the top ten. Template came from bulk tumor genomic DNA, at 550 to 700 ng per sample. Each primary tumor yielded several biopsies, collected far apart from one another at surgery. Those enrolled were patients newly diagnosed with untreated non-small cell lung cancer and undergoing curative surgery. Sequenced input: lung tumor tissue. These receptors were taken from a man in his fifties or sixties with non-small cell lung cancer.

The gene calls are TRBV6-1 and TRBJ2-1; D call uncertain. Trimming shortened V by 6 bases and J by 11 bases, and 20 bases separated the two germline ends. The germline gives CDR1 MNHNS, CDR2 SASEGT. The length of the CDR3 is 14 residues. CDR3 in amino acids: CASSRSNRAKKQFF. CDR3 nucleotide sequence: TGTGCCAGCAGCCGATCGAACCGAGCGAAGAAGCAGTTCTTC.

This clonotype was counted between two and nine times. The CDR3 reads CAWSVPLIGRAGRYNEQFF. CDR3 nucleotide sequence: TGTGCCTGGAGTGTACCCCTCATCGGACGCGCGGGCCGCTACAATGAGCAGTTCTTC. J is TRBJ2-1 and V is TRBV30; D might be TRBD2 (5 bases). The CDR3 runs to 19 residues. The germline CDR1 and CDR2 sequences are GTSNPN and SVGIG (reference sequence). The V gene lost 0 bases and the J gene lost 3 bases, with 24 bases spanning the gap. The full variable domain, completed using reference TRBV30 and TRBJ2-1, is SQTIHQWPATLVQPVGSPLSLECTVEGTSNPNLYWYRQAAGRGLQLLFYSVGIGQISSEVPQNLSASRPQDRQFILSSKKLLLSDSGFYLCAWSVPLIGRAGRYNEQFFGPGTRLTVL.

Remarks on this clonotype: One end of the junction fails to match germline, which may point to a read error. The chain employs TRBV28 and TRBJ2-1; TRBD2 matches at 10 bases. CDR3 length: 15 residues. Germline CDR1 MDHEN, CDR2 SYDVKM. The CDR3 DNA sequence: TGTGCCAGCAGTCGTAGGACTAGCGGCTACAATGAGAAGTTCTTC. Translated: CASSRRTSGYNEKFF.

In its sample, this clonotype is medium-sized (0.01 to 0.1%). V is TRBV2 and J is TRBJ2-7, with 7 bases identical to TRBD2. The junction had 3 bases not matched to a gene; V was cut back by 0 bases and J by 4 bases. This CDR3 is 14 amino acids long. Germline V gives CDR1 SNHLY, CDR2 FYNNEI. The CDR3 sequence: CASSEAPGRYEQYF. The CDR3 DNA follows: TGTGCCAGCAGTGAAGCCCCCGGGAGGTACGAGCAGTACTTC. Full variable domain (outside the CDR3, taken from reference TRBV2 and TRBJ2-7): EPEVTQTPSHQVTQMGQEVILRCVPISNHLYFYWYRQILGQKVEFLVSFYNNEISEKSEIFDDQFSVERPDGSNFTLKIRSTKLEDSAMYFCASSEAPGRYEQYFGPGTRLTVT.

The rearrangement links TRBV6-1 to TRBJ2-7; 10 bases agree with TRBD2. The germline gives CDR1 MNHNS, CDR2 SASEGT. The V and J ends lost 1 base and 0 bases, in that order; junction bases with no gene match: 0. The CDR3 is made up of 15 amino acids. CDR3 amino acids: CASSEGTSGSYEQYF. The CDR3 DNA is TGTGCCAGCAGTGAAGGGACTAGCGGCTCCTACGAGCAGTACTTC.

A word on this clonotype: One end of the junction varies from germline; a read error may be responsible. This chain uses TRBV12-3 or TRBV12-4 with TRBJ2-2; D perhaps matches TRBD2 (5 bases). The CDR3 loop spans 14 amino acids. The CDR3 is CASKLVVNTGKLFF. The CDR3 nucleotides read TGTGCCAGCAAATTAGTCGTGAACACCGGGAAGCTGTTTTTT.

Worth noting for this clonotype: Compared with germline, one end of the junction differs, possibly owing to a read error. The chain joins TRBV12-3 or TRBV12-4 to TRBJ2-7; 8 bases map to TRBD1. There are 16 residues in the CDR3. The DNA for the CDR3 is TGTGCCAGCAGTTTTCTGGGCGCAGGGGGCTGGTACGGGCAGTACTTC. Translating it yields CASSFLGAGGWYGQYF.

The chain joins TRBV6-2 or TRBV6-3 to TRBJ1-1; 7 nucleotides align to TRBD1. The V gene end was trimmed by 0 bases and the J gene end by 8 bases; junction bases not matched to a gene: 12. CDR3 length equals 16 residues. Germline V gives CDR1 MNHEY, CDR2 SVGEGT. The CDR3 region is CASSYSAMDRRTEAFF. The DNA for the CDR3 is TGTGCCAGCAGTTACTCAGCCATGGACAGGAGAACAGAAGCTTTCTTT.

Judged by abundance, this clonotype is medium-sized. This chain's CDR3 is CASSPPLRTGELFF. The DNA for the CDR3 is TGTGCCAGCAGTCCCCCGTTGCGCACCGGGGAGCTGTTTTTT. The rearrangement links TRBV12-3 or TRBV12-4 to TRBJ2-2, with D unresolved. The CDR3 totals 14 residues. V lost 5 bases and J lost 4, with 11 bases in between.

This clonotype is a singleton in its sample. This chain joins TRBV5-1 and TRBJ2-6; 9 nucleotides match TRBD1. The germline CDR1 and CDR2 sequences are SGHRS and YFSETQ. The CDR3 consists of 15 residues. The V segment lost 3 bases and the J segment 13 bases; nucleotides outside the gene matches: 11. The DNA for the CDR3 is TGCGCCAGCAGCTCAGACAGGGGGTCTCTAGAGGTCCTGACTTTC. Its protein is CASSSDRGSLEVLTF.

The chain employs TRBV7-9 and TRBJ1-2; D is perhaps TRBD1 (6 bases). Germline V gene data show CDR1 as SEHNR and CDR2 as FQNEAQ (reference sequence). V was trimmed by 4 bases and J by 6 bases, leaving 9 bases between them. This CDR3 has 12 amino acids. As DNA, the CDR3 is TGTGCCAGCAGCTCGGACAGTCATGGCTACACCTTC. This encodes CASSSDSHGYTF.

Relative to its sample, this clonotype is medium-sized. This sequence joins TRBV28 and TRBJ2-3; 13 bases are shared with TRBD2. The CDR3 spans 16 residues. Trimming removed 4 bases from V and 6 bases from J; junction bases left unmatched: 7. Looked up from germline, CDR1 is MDHEN and CDR2 is SYDVKM. CDR3 sequence (DNA): TGTGCCAGCAGTTCGTTAAAGACTAGCGGGAGGGATACGCAGTATTTT. Its protein product is CASSSLKTSGRDTQYF.

This chain joins TRBV7-9 and TRBJ2-3; TRBD2 matches at 10 bases. The J segment lost 0 bases and the V segment lost 1 base, leaving 4 bases of the junction unmatched. CDR1 is SEHNR and CDR2 is FQNEAQ in the germline V gene (reference sequence). The CDR3 runs to 17 residues. CDR3 sequence reads: CASSLDVAGGSTDTQYF. The CDR3 nucleotides are TGTGCCAGCAGCTTAGATGTAGCGGGAGGAAGCACAGATACGCAGTATTTT. The complete variable domain, with remaining parts taken from reference TRBV7-9 and TRBJ2-3, reads DTGVSQNPRHKITKRGQNVTFRCDPISEHNRLYWYRQTLGQGPEFLTYFQNEAQLEKSRLLSDRFSAERPKGSFSTLEIQRTEQGDSAMYLCASSLDVAGGSTDTQYFGPGTRLTVL.

Within the sample, this clonotype is large. The genes are TRBV12-5 and TRBJ2-7; no definite D call. This CDR3 comprises 11 residues. Trimming took 6 bases from V and 6 from J, leaving 9 bases between them. Germline V gene sequence: CDR1 LGHNT, CDR2 FRNRAP. This CDR3 reads CASGDASEQYF. The CDR3 nucleotides are TGTGCTAGTGGGGACGCTAGCGAGCAGTACTTC.

This clonotype is labeled as medium-sized (0.01 to 0.1%). V and J are TRBV20-1 and TRBJ1-1, with a possible D match to TRBD1 (6 bases). In germline, CDR1 is DFQATT, CDR2 SNEGSKA (reference sequence). The CDR3 totals 11 residues. Trimming took off 5 bases at V and 5 bases at J, with 9 bases between the two ends. CDR3 residues: CSAGGQTEAFF. As DNA, the CDR3 is TGCAGTGCTGGGGGACAAACTGAAGCTTTCTTT.

This clonotype came up a few times. The chain links TRBV16 to TRBJ1-4, with 7 bases identical to TRBD1. In germline, CDR1 is KGHSY, CDR2 FQNENV. The J segment lost 11 bases and the V segment lost 3 bases, leaving 3 bases of the junction unmatched. The CDR3 spans 12 residues. The CDR3 loop is CASSHPGGKLFF. As DNA, the CDR3 is TGTGCCAGCAGCCACCCAGGGGGTAAACTGTTTTTT.

The chain couples TRBV10-2 to TRBJ2-1; possibly TRBD1 or TRBD2 for D (6 bases each). The J call is in doubt because the DNA end fits TRBJ2-3 better. From germline, CDR1 is WSHSY and CDR2 SAAADI. CDR3 length: 12 amino acids. The CDR3 bases are TGCGCCAGCAGTGACGGGGGCGGTACGCAGTATTTT. Encoded protein: CASSDGGGTQYF.

The chain recombines TRBV4-1 with TRBJ2-2; a weak D match, TRBD1 (6 bases). CDR1 is MGHRA and CDR2 is YSYEKL in the germline V gene. V lost 3 bases and J 6 bases, leaving 20 bases between the germline ends. CDR3 size: 17 residues. CDR3 nucleotides: TGCGCCAGCAGCCATTCGGTTGCGAGACAGGACGCCGGGGAGCTGTTTTTT. Translating it yields CASSHSVARQDAGELFF.

The J gene is TRBJ1-5, the V gene TRBV6-1; TRBD1 aligns across 9 bases. The V gene end was trimmed by 6 bases and the J gene end by 4 bases; junction bases not matched to a gene: 4. The CDR3 spans 14 residues. Germline lookup yields CDR1 MNHNS and CDR2 SASEGT. DNA for the CDR3: TGTGCCAGCAGCCCTGGGACAGGGAATCAGCCCCAGCATTTT. It yields the protein CASSPGTGNQPQHF.

Within the sample, this clonotype is medium-sized (0.01 to 0.1%). The chain carries TRBV24-1 and TRBJ2-3, with a weak D call TRBD2 (5 bases). The CDR3 runs to 12 residues. Germline-derived CDR1 and CDR2 are KGHDR and SFDVKD. The V gene lost 6 bases and the J gene lost 9 bases, with 12 bases spanning the gap. The CDR3 is CATSFGSGTQYF. CDR3 in DNA: TGTGCCACCAGTTTCGGGTCGGGGACGCAGTATTTT.

On this clonotype itself: One base away lies a much larger clone, so this may be a sequencing read error. Lacking the conserved final phenylalanine or tryptophan, this CDR3 likely reflects a read error. The J gene is TRBJ2-5, the V gene TRBV7-9; D remains ambiguous. V was clipped by 5 bases and J by 2 bases, with 12 bases between them. From germline, CDR1 is SEHNR and CDR2 FQNEAQ (reference sequence). The CDR3 is made up of 14 amino acids. CDR3: CASSTLDGQETQYL. The CDR3 DNA is TGTGCCAGCAGCACATTGGACGGTCAAGAGACCCAGTACTTA.

The sample holds a few counts of this clonotype. The CDR3 sequence: CASSLRTSGSLGELFF. In DNA form, the CDR3 reads TGTGCCAGCAGCCTGAGGACTAGCGGGAGTCTCGGGGAGCTGTTTTTT. V is TRBV7-2 and J is TRBJ2-2; 13 bases line up with TRBD2. Per germline, CDR1 SGHTA and CDR2 FQGNSA. V lost 5 bases to trimming and J lost 7 bases; unmatched junction nucleotides: 7. This CDR3 comprises 16 residues.

The chain recombines TRBV19 with TRBJ1-2; D perhaps matches TRBD1 (5 bases). V dropped 1 base and J dropped 5 bases, with 14 bases sitting between them. CDR1 and CDR2 (germline): LNHDA, SQIVND (reference sequence). The CDR3 totals 15 residues. The CDR3 here is CASSIGTGALYGYTF. CDR3 DNA sequence: TGTGCCAGTAGTATAGGAACCGGGGCCTTATATGGCTACACCTTC.

This clonotype has more than one count but fewer than ten. The chain carries TRBV6-1 and TRBJ2-3; maybe TRBD1 (6 bases). Germline V gene sequence: CDR1 MNHNS, CDR2 SASEGT. Trimming removed 4 bases from V and 4 bases from J, with 21 bases in between. The CDR3 is 17 residues long. The CDR3 loop is CASSGPPQGEFPDTQYF. The DNA of the CDR3 is TGTGCCAGCAGTGGGCCCCCACAGGGCGAGTTCCCAGATACGCAGTATTTT.

This clonotype was observed a few times. The chain recombines TRBV11-3 with TRBJ1-6; D is perhaps TRBD1 (5 bases). With 5 bases removed from V and 10 bases from J, the gap between germline ends came to 18 bases. Looked up from germline, CDR1 is SGHNT and CDR2 is YENEEA. The CDR3 extends over 15 amino acids. CDR3 protein: CASSPNRGGGSPLHF. In DNA, the CDR3 is TGTGCCAGCAGCCCTAACCGGGGCGGAGGGTCACCCCTCCACTTT. The full variable domain, completed using reference TRBV11-3 and TRBJ1-6, is EAGVVQSPRYKIIEKKQPVAFWCNPISGHNTLYWYLQNLGQGPELLIRYENEEAVDDSQLPKDRFSAERLKGVDSTLKIQPAELGDSAVYLCASSPNRGGGSPLHFGNGTRLTVT.

A few counts support this clonotype. The V gene is TRBV5-1, the J gene TRBJ2-1, with a possible D match to TRBD2 (6 bases). Deletions cut 4 bases from V and 0 bases from J, with 11 bases between. Germline V gives CDR1 SGHRS, CDR2 YFSETQ. There are 15 residues in the CDR3. CDR3 coding DNA: TGCGCCAGCAGCACCGGGACTCGCTCCTACAATGAGCAGTTCTTC. This gives the protein CASSTGTRSYNEQFF.

This clonotype is deemed medium-sized. The chain is built from TRBV20-1 and TRBJ1-1, with 10 bases aligning to TRBD1. Germline CDR1 DFQATT, CDR2 SNEGSKA (reference sequence). CDR3 length: 12 amino acids. V was clipped by 7 bases and J by 8 bases; unmatched bases: 7. The DNA of the CDR3 is TGCAGTGTTGACAGGGGGCGAGGCGAAGCTTTCTTT. Protein product: CSVDRGRGEAFF.

This clonotype is judged large (0.1 to 1%). V is TRBV7-3 and J is TRBJ2-7, with TRBD1 as a possible D gene (5 bases). Looked up from germline, CDR1 is SGHTA and CDR2 is FQGTGA. This CDR3 has 17 amino acids. V lost 0 bases and J lost 2, with 17 bases in between. CDR3 amino acids: CASSLTKPPQVPYEQYF. The DNA for the CDR3 is TGTGCCAGCAGCTTAACGAAACCCCCACAGGTGCCCTACGAGCAGTACTTC.

The table lists this clonotype with a few counts. The germline gene is not matched at one end of the junction; a read error may be the cause. CDR3 sequence: CASSQQSNHPQHF. The CDR3 region has the DNA TGTGCCAGCTCACAACAGAGCAATCACCCCCAGCATTTT. This rearrangement joins TRBV18 to TRBJ1-5; D remains unclear. The CDR3 has 13 residues. Per the germline V gene, CDR1 is KGHSH and CDR2 is LQKENI.